This TCR beta chain was captured in a study of cytotoxic CD8 clonotypes in ibrutinib-treated CLL. Background on the study: Outcomes included approximately 25 partial and 2 complete responses; after median around 65 months, roughly 14 stayed remitted and roughly twelve progressed. Study findings and constraints: Baseline clonality exceeded age-matched healthy donors and tracked circulating CD8+ T-cell counts. Private clonotypes, not public ones, expanded at ibrutinib response.

With respect to this clone: As yet, its antigen is unknown.

The method was immunoSEQ multiplex PCR; TCRdb's version includes in-frame clones alone and lacks a portion of them. The sample lists around 97,000 clones, approximately 78% occurring once. Germline V gene data show CDR1 as SGHNT and CDR2 as YYREEE (reference sequence). Trimming removed 6 bases from V and 1 base from J, with 13 bases in between. This CDR3 has 14 residues. This sequence joins TRBV5-4 and TRBJ2-5, with D tentatively TRBD1 (7 bases). The receptor was isolated from a human donor with chronic lymphocytic leukemia. The source material was PBMCs, sampled after 12 months of ibrutinib treatment. The chain's CDR3 is CASTAGGGQETQYF. The CDR3 nucleotides read TGTGCCAGCACCGCAGGGGGAGGCCAAGAGACCCAGTACTTC.